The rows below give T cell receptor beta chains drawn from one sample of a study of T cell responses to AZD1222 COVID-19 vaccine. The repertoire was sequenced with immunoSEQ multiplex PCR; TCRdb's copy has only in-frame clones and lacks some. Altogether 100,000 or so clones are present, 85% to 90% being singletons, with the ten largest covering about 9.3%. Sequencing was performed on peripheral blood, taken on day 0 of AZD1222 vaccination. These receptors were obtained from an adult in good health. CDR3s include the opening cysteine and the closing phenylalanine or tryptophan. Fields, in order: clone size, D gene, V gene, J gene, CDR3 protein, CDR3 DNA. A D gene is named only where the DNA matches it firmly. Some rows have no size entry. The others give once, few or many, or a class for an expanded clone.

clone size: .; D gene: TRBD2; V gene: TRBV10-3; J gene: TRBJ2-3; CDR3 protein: CAISGIAGDVADTQYF; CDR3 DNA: TGTGCCATCAGTGGGATAGCGGGAGACGTCGCAGATACGCAGTATTTT
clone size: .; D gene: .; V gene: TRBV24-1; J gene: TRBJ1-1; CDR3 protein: CATSDYGGTEAFF; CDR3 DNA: TGTGCCACCAGTGATTATGGGGGGACTGAAGCTTTCTTT
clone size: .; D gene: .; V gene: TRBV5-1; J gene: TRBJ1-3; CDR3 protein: CASSSLGVGNPSGNTIYF; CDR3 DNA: TGCGCCAGCAGTTCGCTGGGGGTGGGAAACCCTTCTGGAAACACCATATATTTT
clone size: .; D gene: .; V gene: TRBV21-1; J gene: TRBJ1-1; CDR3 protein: CASEFQGLGRVNTEAFF; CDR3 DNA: TGTGCCAGCGAGTTCCAGGGATTGGGCCGGGTGAACACTGAAGCTTTCTTT
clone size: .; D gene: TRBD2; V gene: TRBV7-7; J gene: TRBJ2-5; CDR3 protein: CASSPGLAGDQETQYF; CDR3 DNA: TGTGCCAGCAGCCCGGGACTAGCGGGAGACCAAGAGACCCAGTACTTC
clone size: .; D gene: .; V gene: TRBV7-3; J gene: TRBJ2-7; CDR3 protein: CASSSNLGVGEQYF; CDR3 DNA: TGTGCCAGCAGCTCAAACCTGGGAGTAGGCGAGCAGTACTTC
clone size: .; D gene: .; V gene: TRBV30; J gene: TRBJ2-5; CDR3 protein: CAWSRGPETQYF; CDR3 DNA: TGTGCCTGGAGTAGGGGTCCAGAGACCCAGTACTTC
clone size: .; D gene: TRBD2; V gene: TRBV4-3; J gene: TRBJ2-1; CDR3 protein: CASSQDGLAAYNEQFF; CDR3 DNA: TGCGCCAGCAGCCAAGACGGGCTAGCGGCCTACAATGAGCAGTTCTTC
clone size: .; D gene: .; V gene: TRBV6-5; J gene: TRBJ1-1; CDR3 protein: CASVFARLVTEAFF; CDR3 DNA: TGTGCCAGCGTCTTCGCCAGGTTGGTCACTGAAGCTTTCTTT
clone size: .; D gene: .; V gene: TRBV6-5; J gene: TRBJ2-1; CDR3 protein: CASSRLIAEYNEQFF; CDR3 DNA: TGTGCCAGCAGTCGCTTGATAGCGGAATACAATGAGCAGTTCTTC
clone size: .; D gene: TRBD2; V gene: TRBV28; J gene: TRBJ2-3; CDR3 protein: CASSLFVLAGFGDTQYF; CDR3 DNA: TGTGCCAGCAGTTTATTCGTACTAGCGGGATTTGGAGATACGCAGTATTTT
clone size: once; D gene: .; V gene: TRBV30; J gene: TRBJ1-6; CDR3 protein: CARAPWRANSPLHF; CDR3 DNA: TGTGCCCGCGCACCCTGGCGGGCTAATTCACCCCTCCACTTT
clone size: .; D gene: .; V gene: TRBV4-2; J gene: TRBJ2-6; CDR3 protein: CASSQQGGSGANVLTF; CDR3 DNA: TGTGCCAGCAGCCAACAAGGGGGCTCTGGGGCCAACGTCCTGACTTTC
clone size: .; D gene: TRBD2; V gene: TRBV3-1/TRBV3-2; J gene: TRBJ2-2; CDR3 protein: CASSRGSGSSGELFF; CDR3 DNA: TGTGCCAGCAGCCGAGGTAGCGGGAGTTCCGGGGAGCTGTTTTTT
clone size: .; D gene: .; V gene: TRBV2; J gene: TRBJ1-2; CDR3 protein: CASTLYYGYTF; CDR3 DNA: TGTGCCAGCACGTTGTACTATGGCTACACCTTC
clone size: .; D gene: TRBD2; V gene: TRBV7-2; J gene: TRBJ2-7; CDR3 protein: CASSRRLAGEGEQYF; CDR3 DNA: TGTGCCAGCAGCCGGAGACTAGCGGGAGAGGGCGAGCAGTACTTC
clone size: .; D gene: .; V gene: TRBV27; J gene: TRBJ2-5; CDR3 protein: CASSLSFRYQETQYF; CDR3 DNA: TGTGCCAGCAGTTTGTCGTTCAGATACCAAGAGACCCAGTACTTC
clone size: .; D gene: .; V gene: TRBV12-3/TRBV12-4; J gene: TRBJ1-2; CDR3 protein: CASSRSSKGYTF; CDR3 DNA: TGTGCCAGCAGTCGAAGTTCCAAGGGCTACACCTTC
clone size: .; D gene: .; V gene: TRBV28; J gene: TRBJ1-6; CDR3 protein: CASSITSGYNSPLHF; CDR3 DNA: TGTGCCAGCAGTATAACTAGTGGGTATAATTCACCCCTCCACTTT
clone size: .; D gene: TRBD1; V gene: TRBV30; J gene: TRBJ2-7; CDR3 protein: CAWSGVQGDYEQYF; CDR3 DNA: TGTGCCTGGAGCGGCGTACAGGGGGACTACGAGCAGTACTTC
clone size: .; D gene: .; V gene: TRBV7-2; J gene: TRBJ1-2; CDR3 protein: CASSPLQDYGYTF; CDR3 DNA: TGTGCCAGCAGCCCCCTTCAGGACTATGGCTACACCTTC
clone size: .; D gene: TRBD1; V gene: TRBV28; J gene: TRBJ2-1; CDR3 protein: CASSFPGGEQFF; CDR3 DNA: TGTGCCAGCAGTTTCCCAGGGGGTGAGCAGTTCTTC
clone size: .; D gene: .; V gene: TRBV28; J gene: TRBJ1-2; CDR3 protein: CASSPSRYYTF; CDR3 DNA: TGTGCCAGCAGCCCCTCAAGGTACTACACCTTC
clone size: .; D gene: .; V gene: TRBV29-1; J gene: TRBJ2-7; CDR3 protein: CSVGSGDIGGEQYF; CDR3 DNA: TGCAGCGTCGGATCCGGAGACATCGGCGGCGAGCAGTACTTC
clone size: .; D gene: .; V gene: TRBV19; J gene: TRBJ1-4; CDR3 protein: CASSISDPGREKLFF; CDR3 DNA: TGTGCCAGTAGTATAAGTGACCCCGGGCGTGAAAAACTGTTTTTT
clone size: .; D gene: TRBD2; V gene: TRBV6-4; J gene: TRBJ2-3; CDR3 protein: CASSEGGEDTQYF; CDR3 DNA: TGTGCCAGCAGTGAGGGGGGGGAAGATACGCAGTATTTT
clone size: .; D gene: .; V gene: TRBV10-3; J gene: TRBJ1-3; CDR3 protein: CAIGGQGGNTIYF; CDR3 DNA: TGTGCCATCGGGGGGCAGGGTGGAAACACCATATATTTT
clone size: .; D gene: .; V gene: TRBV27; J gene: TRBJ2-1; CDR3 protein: CASSLREGNEQFF; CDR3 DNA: TGTGCCAGCAGTTTAAGAGAGGGAAATGAGCAGTTCTTC
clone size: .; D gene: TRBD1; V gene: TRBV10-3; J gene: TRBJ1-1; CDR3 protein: CAISPQGTEAFF; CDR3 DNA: TGTGCCATCAGTCCACAGGGGACTGAAGCTTTCTTT
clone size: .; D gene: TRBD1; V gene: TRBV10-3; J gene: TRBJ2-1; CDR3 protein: CAISTQGAHEQFF; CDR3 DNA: TGTGCCATCAGTACACAGGGGGCCCATGAGCAGTTCTTC
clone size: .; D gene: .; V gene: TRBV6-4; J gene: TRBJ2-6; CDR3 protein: CASSNRSGANVLTF; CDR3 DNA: TGTGCCAGCAGTAACAGATCTGGGGCCAACGTCCTGACTTTC
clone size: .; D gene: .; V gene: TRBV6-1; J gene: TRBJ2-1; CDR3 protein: CASSEYRNEQFF; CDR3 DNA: TGTGCCAGCAGTGAATATCGAAATGAGCAGTTCTTC
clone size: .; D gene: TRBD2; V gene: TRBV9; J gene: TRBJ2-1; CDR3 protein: CASSGGGRAFQYSYNEQFF; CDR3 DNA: TGTGCCAGCAGCGGGGGCGGGAGGGCCTTCCAGTACTCCTACAATGAGCAGTTCTTC
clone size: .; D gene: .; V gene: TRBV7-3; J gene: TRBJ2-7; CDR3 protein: CASSLGPGEFEEQYF; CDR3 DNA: TGTGCCAGCAGCTTAGGCCCGGGAGAGTTCGAGGAGCAGTACTTC
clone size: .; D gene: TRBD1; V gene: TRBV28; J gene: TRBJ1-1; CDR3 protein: CASSLWGTGVMGTEAFF; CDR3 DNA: TGTGCCAGCAGTTTATGGGGGACAGGAGTGATGGGCACTGAAGCTTTCTTT
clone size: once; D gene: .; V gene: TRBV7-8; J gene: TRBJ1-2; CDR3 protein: CASSLELVAKGEAGYTF; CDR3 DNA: TGTGCCAGCAGCTTAGAACTTGTTGCCAAGGGGGAGGCAGGCTACACCTTC
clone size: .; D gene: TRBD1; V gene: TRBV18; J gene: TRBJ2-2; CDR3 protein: CASSPRGQGATGELFF; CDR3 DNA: TGTGCCAGCTCACCACGGGGACAGGGGGCAACCGGGGAGCTGTTTTTT
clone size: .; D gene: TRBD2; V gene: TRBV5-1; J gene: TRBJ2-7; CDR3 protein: CASSPSTSGRAGYEQYF; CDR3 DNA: TGCGCCAGCAGCCCTTCTACTAGCGGGAGGGCCGGGTACGAGCAGTACTTC
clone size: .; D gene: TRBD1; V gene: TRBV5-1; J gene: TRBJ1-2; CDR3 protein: CASSSPSTGNYGYTF; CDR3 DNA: TGCGCCAGCAGCTCCCCATCGACAGGGAACTATGGCTACACCTTC
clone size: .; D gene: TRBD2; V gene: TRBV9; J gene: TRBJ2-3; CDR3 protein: CASSQTSADTQYF; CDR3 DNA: TGTGCCAGCAGCCAAACTAGCGCGGATACGCAGTATTTT
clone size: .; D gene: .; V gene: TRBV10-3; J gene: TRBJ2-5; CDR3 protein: CAIRASQGQETQYF; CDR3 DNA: TGTGCCATCAGGGCCAGCCAGGGACAAGAGACCCAGTACTTC
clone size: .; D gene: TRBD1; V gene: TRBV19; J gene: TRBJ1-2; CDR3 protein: CASSIVGQLNYGYTF; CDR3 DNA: TGTGCCAGTAGTATAGTGGGACAGTTGAACTATGGCTACACCTTC